The present T cell receptor (beta chain) was sequenced within a study of vaccination effects on CD4 cells after COVID-19. CD4+ T cells were isolated after 10 days of culture. It was between March and December 2020 that the person had a SARS-CoV-2 infection confirmed by PCR. Subjects were given two BNT162b2 or mRNA-1273 vaccine doses. For this clone: Its antigen is currently unknown.

Germline CDR1 SGHTA, CDR2 FQGNSA. Trimming removed 0 bases from V and 2 bases from J, with 11 bases in between. This CDR3 contains 15 residues. The data were produced by immunoSEQ multiplex PCR, yet TCRdb's version contains in-frame clones alone and is incomplete. The profile shows tens of thousands of clones, nearly 75% of them singletons. The sequence derives from a human donor who had a prior SARS-CoV-2 infection. The sequences come from CD4+ T cells from PBMCs cultured without peptide, collected after COVID-19 vaccination. The rearrangement links TRBV7-2 to TRBJ2-7; D unresolved. The CDR3 is CASSLARTGTYEQYF. The CDR3, as DNA: TGTGCCAGCAGCTTAGCCCGAACTGGAACCTACGAGCAGTACTTC.